These T cell receptor beta chains were read from a single sample in a study of chronic HIV infection and antiretroviral therapy. TCRdb re-called the 5' RACE reads through MiXCR, storing one row per CDR3 protein. The sample consists of more than 40,000 distinct CDR3 sequences, about 19% of them appearing once. The sample was peripheral blood. The receptor set was obtained from an adult who had HIV and had not received antiretroviral therapy, or was an uninfected healthy control (not recorded which). Both conserved end residues are trimmed from each CDR3. Each record gives: V gene, J gene, CDR3 length, CDR3 protein.

V gene: TRBV25-1
J gene: TRBJ1-1
CDR3 length: 11
CDR3 protein: ASSTGVRTEAF

V gene: TRBV7-6
J gene: TRBJ1-1
CDR3 length: 12
CDR3 protein: ASSFTSGTGEAF

V gene: TRBV19
J gene: TRBJ1-1
CDR3 length: 11
CDR3 protein: ASTHPVNTEAF

V gene: TRBV10-3
J gene: TRBJ2-3
CDR3 length: 10
CDR3 protein: AISGLADTQY

V gene: TRBV28
J gene: TRBJ2-7
CDR3 length: 10
CDR3 protein: ASSWGGHEQY

V gene: TRBV5-4
J gene: TRBJ2-4
CDR3 length: 12
CDR3 protein: ASSLETAKNIQY

V gene: TRBV6-4
J gene: TRBJ1-5
CDR3 length: 11
CDR3 protein: ASSTGRDQPQH

V gene: TRBV20-1
J gene: TRBJ2-1
CDR3 length: 15
CDR3 protein: SAHVLGLAGPYNEQF

V gene: TRBV5-1
J gene: TRBJ1-2
CDR3 length: 12
CDR3 protein: ASSTGGENYGYT

V gene: TRBV20-1
J gene: TRBJ1-5
CDR3 length: 12
CDR3 protein: SARDGPLNQPQH

V gene: TRBV7-2
J gene: TRBJ1-3
CDR3 length: 14
CDR3 protein: ASSLVEYSSGNTIY

V gene: TRBV29-1
J gene: TRBJ2-7
CDR3 length: 11
CDR3 protein: SVGTSGSGEQY